The clone carrying this T cell receptor (beta chain) showed up many times. The antigen is unknown. These data belong to a study of T-cell reconstitution after alpha-beta-depleted transplantation in children. Broader study findings: After one year, T-cell counts and TCRbeta diversity mostly came from new T cells. Expanded graft clones numbering several hundred reportedly gave rise to alpha-beta T cells about two months after transplant. It was surviving recipient T cells and thymic progenitors that gave some patients high TCRbeta diversity at day 60.

The J segment lost 2 bases and the V segment lost 4 bases, leaving 4 bases of the junction unmatched. Germline CDR1 is SGHRS and CDR2 is YFSETQ. The CDR3 sequence is 14 residues long. Preparation of the TCRbeta library involved a method that used unique molecular identifiers. TCRdb analysed the PCR reads with MiXCR anew, one entry per CDR3 protein. The repertoire holds tens of thousands of distinct CDR3 sequences, with 6% to 8.5% as singletons. The chain is built from TRBV5-1 and TRBJ2-3; 7 nucleotides match TRBD2. The source was peripheral blood, collected 60 days after TCRalphabeta/CD19-depleted stem cell transplant. This sequence was found in a child younger than two who had a stem cell transplant for acute myeloid leukemia, so the T cells may come from the graft donor. The DNA for the CDR3 is TGCGCCAGCAGCCCTGGACTAGTCACAGATACGCAGTATTTT. Translated: CASSPGLVTDTQYF. The whole variable domain, remainder taken from reference TRBV5-1 and TRBJ2-3, is KAGVTQTPRYLIKTRGQQVTLSCSPISGHRSVSWYQQTPGQGLQFLFEYFSETQRNKGNFPGRFSGRQFSNSRSEMNVSTLELGDSALYLCASSPGLVTDTQYFGPGTRLTVL.